This T cell receptor (beta chain) was recovered during a study of blood T cell repertoires in COVID-19. Turning to the study itself: The United States, Italy and Spain supplied acute and convalescent COVID-19 samples.

Source study methods: The authors estimated nucleated cell counts from reference gene primer amplification. The method was immunoSEQ multiplex PCR; TCRdb's version includes in-frame clones alone and lacks a portion of them. V, J and clone size are those of that table, while D and trimming were read from the DNA. The sample shows around 250,000 clones, approximately 85% of them seen only once. This clonotype originated in an elderly woman with COVID-19, enrolled during active disease. Sequences were obtained from peripheral blood.

The CDR3: CATSRDRGRGLVGELFF. The CDR3 DNA reads as TGTGCCACCAGCAGAGATCGAGGCAGGGGGCTGGTCGGGGAGCTGTTTTTT. The rearrangement uses TRBV15 and TRBJ2-2; the match to TRBD1 covers 8 bases. V lost 0 bases, J lost 7 bases, and 10 bases stayed unmatched. Germline loops: CDR1 LNHNV, CDR2 YYDKDF (reference sequence). This CDR3 spans 17 amino acids.